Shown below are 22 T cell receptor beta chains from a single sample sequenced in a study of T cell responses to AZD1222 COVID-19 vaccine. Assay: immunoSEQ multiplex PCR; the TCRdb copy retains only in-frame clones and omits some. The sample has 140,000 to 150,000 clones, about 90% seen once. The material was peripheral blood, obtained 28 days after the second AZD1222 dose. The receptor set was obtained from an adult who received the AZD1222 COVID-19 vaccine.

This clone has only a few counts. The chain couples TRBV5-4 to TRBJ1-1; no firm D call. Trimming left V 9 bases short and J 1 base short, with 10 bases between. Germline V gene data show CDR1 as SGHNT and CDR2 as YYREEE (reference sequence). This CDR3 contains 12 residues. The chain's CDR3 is CAMFTENTEAFF. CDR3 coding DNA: TGTGCCATGTTTACAGAGAACACTGAAGCTTTCTTT. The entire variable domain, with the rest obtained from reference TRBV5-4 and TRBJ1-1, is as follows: ETGVTQSPTHLIKTRGQQVTLRCSSQSGHNTVSWYQQALGQGPQFIFQYYREEENGRGNFPPRFSGLQFPNYSSELNVNALELDDSALYLCAMFTENTEAFFGQGTRLTVV.

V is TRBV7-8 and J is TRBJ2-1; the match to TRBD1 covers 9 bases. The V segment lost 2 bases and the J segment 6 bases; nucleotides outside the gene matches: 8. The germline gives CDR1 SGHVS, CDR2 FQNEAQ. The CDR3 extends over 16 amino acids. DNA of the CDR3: TGTGCCAGCAGCTTAAGTCTGACAGGGGGACGCAATGAGCAGTTCTTC. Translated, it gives CASSLSLTGGRNEQFF.

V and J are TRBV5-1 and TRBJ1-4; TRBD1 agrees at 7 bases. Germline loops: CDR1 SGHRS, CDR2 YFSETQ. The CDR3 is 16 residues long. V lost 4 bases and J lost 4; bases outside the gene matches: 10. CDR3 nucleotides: TGCGCCAGCAGCCACAACTCGGGACAGAGTAATGAAAAACTGTTTTTT. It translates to CASSHNSGQSNEKLFF.

The DNA for the CDR3 is TGTGCCAGCAGCTTAGCCAGGAATGAAAAACTGTTTTTT. This codes for CASSLARNEKLFF. The chain employs TRBV11-2 and TRBJ1-4, with unresolved D. Trimming removed 1 base at V and 5 bases at J, with 5 bases between. The CDR3 is made up of 13 amino acids. Germline CDR1 is SGHAT and CDR2 is FQNNGV.

The CDR3 nucleotides read TGTGCCAGCAGCCCCTATGGTCCCGGGGACACTGAAGCTTTCTTT. Its protein product is CASSPYGPGDTEAFF. The chain employs TRBV3-1 (or the pseudogene TRBV3-2) and TRBJ1-1; D is ambiguous. Trimming removed 4 bases from V and 3 bases from J, with 15 bases in between. The CDR3 extends over 15 amino acids. The V gene's germline CDR1 is LGHDT and CDR2 YNNKEL (reference sequence).

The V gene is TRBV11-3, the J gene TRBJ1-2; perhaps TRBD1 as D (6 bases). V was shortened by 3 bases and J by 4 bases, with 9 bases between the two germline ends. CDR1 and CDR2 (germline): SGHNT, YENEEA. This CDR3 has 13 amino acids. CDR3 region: CASSFTGSYGYTF. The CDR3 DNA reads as TGTGCCAGCAGCTTCACAGGGAGCTATGGCTACACCTTC.

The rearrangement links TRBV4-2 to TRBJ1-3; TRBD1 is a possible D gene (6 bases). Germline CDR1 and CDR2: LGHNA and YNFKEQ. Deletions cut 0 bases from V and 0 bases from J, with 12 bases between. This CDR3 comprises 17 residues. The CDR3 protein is CASSQDWGTPSGNTIYF. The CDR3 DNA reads TGTGCCAGCAGCCAAGATTGGGGGACACCCTCTGGAAACACCATATATTTT.

CDR3 in amino acids: CATSERHPERSQYF. The CDR3 DNA is TGTGCCACCAGTGAAAGACACCCGGAGAGGTCGCAGTACTTC. The V and J genes are TRBV24-1 and TRBJ2-5; no reliable D call. V lost 4 bases, J lost 11 bases, and 19 bases lay in between. Germline-derived CDR1 and CDR2 are KGHDR and SFDVKD. The length of the CDR3 is 14 residues.

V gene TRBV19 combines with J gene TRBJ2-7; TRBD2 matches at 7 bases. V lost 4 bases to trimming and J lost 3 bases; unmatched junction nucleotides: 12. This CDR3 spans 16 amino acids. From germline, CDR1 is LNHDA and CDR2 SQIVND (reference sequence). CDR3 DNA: TGTGCCAGTAGTACCCCGGGGGGAGGGCCCATCTACGAGCAGTACTTC. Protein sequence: CASSTPGGGPIYEQYF. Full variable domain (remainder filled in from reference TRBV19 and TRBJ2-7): DGGITQSPKYLFRKEGQNVTLSCEQNLNHDAMYWYRQDPGQGLRLIYYSQIVNDFQKGDIAEGYSVSREKKESFPLTVTSAQKNPTAFYLCASSTPGGGPIYEQYFGPGTRLTVT.

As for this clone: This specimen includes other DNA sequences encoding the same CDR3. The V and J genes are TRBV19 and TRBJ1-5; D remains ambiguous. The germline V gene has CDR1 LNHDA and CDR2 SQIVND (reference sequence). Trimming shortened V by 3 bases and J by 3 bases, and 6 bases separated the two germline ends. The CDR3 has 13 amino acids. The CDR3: CASSIGVNQPQHF. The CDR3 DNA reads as TGTGCCAGTAGTATTGGGGTCAATCAGCCCCAGCATTTT.

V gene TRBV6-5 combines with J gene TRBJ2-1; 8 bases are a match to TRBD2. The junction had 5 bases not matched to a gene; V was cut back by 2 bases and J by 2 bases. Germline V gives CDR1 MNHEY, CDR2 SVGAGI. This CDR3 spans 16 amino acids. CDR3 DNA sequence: TGTGCCAGCAGTTACGGCGGGGGGTTCGCCTACAATGAGCAGTTCTTC. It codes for CASSYGGGFAYNEQFF.

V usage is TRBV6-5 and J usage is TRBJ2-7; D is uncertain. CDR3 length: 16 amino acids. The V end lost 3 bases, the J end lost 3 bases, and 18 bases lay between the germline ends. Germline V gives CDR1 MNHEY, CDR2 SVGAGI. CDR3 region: CASSYSEISVLYEQYF. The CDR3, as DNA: TGTGCCAGCAGTTATTCGGAGATTTCAGTCCTCTACGAGCAGTACTTC.

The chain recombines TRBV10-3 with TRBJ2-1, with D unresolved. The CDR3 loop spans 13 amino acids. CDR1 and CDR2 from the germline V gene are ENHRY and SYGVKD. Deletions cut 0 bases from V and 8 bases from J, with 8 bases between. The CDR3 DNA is TGTGCCATCAGTGAGTCAGACGCCCATGAGCAGTTCTTC. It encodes CAISESDAHEQFF.

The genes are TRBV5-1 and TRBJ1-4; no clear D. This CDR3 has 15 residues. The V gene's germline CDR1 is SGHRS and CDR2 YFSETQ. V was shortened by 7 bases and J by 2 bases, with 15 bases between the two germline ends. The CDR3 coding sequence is TGCGCCAGCTCCCTTGGGTCCGGCACTAATGAAAAACTGTTTTTT. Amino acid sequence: CASSLGSGTNEKLFF.

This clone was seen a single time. In nucleotides, the CDR3 is TGCGCCAGCAGCTTCCAGGGGGCCCTGAAATACTCTGGGGCCAACGTCCTGACTTTC. As protein: CASSFQGALKYSGANVLTF. The chain couples TRBV5-1 to TRBJ2-6; TRBD1 matches 8 bases. The germline V gene has CDR1 SGHRS and CDR2 YFSETQ. V shed 2 bases, J shed 0 bases, and the junction held 10 bases outside the gene matches. The CDR3 is 19 residues long. The full variable domain, in which reference TRBV5-1 and TRBJ2-6 provide the parts outside the CDR3, is KAGVTQTPRYLIKTRGQQVTLSCSPISGHRSVSWYQQTPGQGLQFLFEYFSETQRNKGNFPGRFSGRQFSNSRSEMNVSTLELGDSALYLCASSFQGALKYSGANVLTFGAGSRLTVL.

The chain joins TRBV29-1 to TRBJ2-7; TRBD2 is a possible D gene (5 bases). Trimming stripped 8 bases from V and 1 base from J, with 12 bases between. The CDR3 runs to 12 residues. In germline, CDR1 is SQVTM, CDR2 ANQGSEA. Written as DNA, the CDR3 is TGCAGCACAGTCGGGGAGTCCTACGAGCAGTACTTC. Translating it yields CSTVGESYEQYF.

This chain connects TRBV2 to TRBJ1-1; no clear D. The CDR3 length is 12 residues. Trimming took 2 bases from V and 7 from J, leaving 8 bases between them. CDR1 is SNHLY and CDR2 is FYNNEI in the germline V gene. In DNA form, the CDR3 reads TGTGCCAGCAGTGAAAGCCTGAATGAAGCTTTCTTT. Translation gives CASSESLNEAFF.

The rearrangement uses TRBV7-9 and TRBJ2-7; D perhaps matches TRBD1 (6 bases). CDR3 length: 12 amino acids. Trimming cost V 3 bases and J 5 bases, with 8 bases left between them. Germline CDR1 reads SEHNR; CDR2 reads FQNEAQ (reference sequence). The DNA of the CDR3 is TGTGCCAGCAGCTTTGACAGGCACGAGCAGTACTTC. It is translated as CASSFDRHEQYF.

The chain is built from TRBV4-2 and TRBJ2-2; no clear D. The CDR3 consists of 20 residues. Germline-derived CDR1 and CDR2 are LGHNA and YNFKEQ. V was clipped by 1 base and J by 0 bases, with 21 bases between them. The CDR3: CASSQGAGARRNANTGELFF. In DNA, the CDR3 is TGTGCCAGCAGCCAAGGGGCCGGCGCACGCAGAAATGCGAACACCGGGGAGCTGTTTTTT.

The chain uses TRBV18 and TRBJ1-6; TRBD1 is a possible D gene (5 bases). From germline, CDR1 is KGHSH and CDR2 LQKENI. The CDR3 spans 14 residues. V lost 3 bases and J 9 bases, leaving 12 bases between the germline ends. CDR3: CASSPRQGVSPLHF. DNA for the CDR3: TGTGCCAGCTCACCGAGGCAGGGAGTTTCACCCCTCCACTTT.

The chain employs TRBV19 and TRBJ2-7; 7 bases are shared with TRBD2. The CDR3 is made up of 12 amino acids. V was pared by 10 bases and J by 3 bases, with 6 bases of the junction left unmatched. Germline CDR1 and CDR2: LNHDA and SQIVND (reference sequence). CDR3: CATGGDFYEQYF. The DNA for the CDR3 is TGTGCCACTGGGGGGGACTTCTACGAGCAGTACTTC. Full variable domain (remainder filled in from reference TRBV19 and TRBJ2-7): DGGITQSPKYLFRKEGQNVTLSCEQNLNHDAMYWYRQDPGQGLRLIYYSQIVNDFQKGDIAEGYSVSREKKESFPLTVTSAQKNPTAFYLCATGGDFYEQYFGPGTRLTVT.

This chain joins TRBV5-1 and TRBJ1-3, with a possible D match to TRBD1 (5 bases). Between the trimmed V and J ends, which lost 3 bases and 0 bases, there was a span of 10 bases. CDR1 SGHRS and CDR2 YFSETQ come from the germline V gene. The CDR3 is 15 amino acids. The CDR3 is CASSSDRYSGNTIYF. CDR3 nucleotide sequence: TGCGCCAGCAGCTCCGACAGATACTCTGGAAACACCATATATTTT. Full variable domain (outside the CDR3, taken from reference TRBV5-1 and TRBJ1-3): KAGVTQTPRYLIKTRGQQVTLSCSPISGHRSVSWYQQTPGQGLQFLFEYFSETQRNKGNFPGRFSGRQFSNSRSEMNVSTLELGDSALYLCASSSDRYSGNTIYFGEGSWLTVV.